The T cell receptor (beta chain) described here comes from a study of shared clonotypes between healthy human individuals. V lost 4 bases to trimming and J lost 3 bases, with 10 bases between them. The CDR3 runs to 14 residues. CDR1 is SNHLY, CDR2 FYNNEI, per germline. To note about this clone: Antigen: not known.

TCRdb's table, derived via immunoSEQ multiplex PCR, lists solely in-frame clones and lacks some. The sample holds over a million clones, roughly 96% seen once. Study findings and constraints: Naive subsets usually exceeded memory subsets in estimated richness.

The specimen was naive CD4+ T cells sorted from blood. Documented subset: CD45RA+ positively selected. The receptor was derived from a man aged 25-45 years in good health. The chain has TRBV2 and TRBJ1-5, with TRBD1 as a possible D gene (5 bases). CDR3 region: CASSADRVNQPQHF. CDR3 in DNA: TGTGCCAGCAGTGCCGACAGAGTCAATCAGCCCCAGCATTTT. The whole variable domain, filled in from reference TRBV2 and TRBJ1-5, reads EPEVTQTPSHQVTQMGQEVILRCVPISNHLYFYWYRQILGQKVEFLVSFYNNEISEKSEIFDDQFSVERPDGSNFTLKIRSTKLEDSAMYFCASSADRVNQPQHFGDGTRLSIL.